The 25 T cell receptor beta chains in this list originate from one sample, sequenced in a study of T cell responses to AZD1222 COVID-19 vaccine. Clones were sequenced by immunoSEQ multiplex PCR, and TCRdb holds only the in-frame ones, with some missing. Of roughly 100,000 clones listed, roughly 86% are singletons. This specimen consisted of peripheral blood, obtained on day 0 of AZD1222 vaccination. The receptors originated from an adult in good health.

This chain links TRBV24-1 with TRBJ2-7; no definite D call. Germline V lookup: CDR1 KGHDR, CDR2 SFDVKD. The CDR3 has 14 amino acids. The V gene lost 4 bases and the J gene lost 2 bases, with 11 bases spanning the gap. CDR3 nucleotides: TGTGCCACCAGTGACCGGACCGCAACCTACGAGCAGTACTTC. It codes for CATSDRTATYEQYF.

The CDR3 region is CASSSQRVNSPLHF. DNA of the CDR3: TGTGCCAGCAGTTCACAGCGAGTTAATTCACCCCTCCACTTT. The chain combines TRBV21-1 with TRBJ1-6. TRBV21-1 is a pseudogene. There are 14 residues in the CDR3.

The chain recombines TRBV27 with TRBJ2-3; possibly TRBD1 for D (6 bases). V was cut by 7 bases and J by 3 bases, with 11 bases left in between. CDR1 and CDR2 from the germline V gene are MNHEY and SMNVEV (reference sequence). CDR3 length: 13 residues. CDR3: CASTDRVTDTQYF. CDR3 nucleotide sequence: TGTGCCAGCACGGACAGAGTTACAGATACGCAGTATTTT.

The CDR3 DNA follows: TGTGCCAGCAGGGGAAAGGGGTCAGATACGCAGTATTTT. Its translation is CASRGKGSDTQYF. The chain uses TRBV19 and TRBJ2-3; weak D call: TRBD1 (6 bases). V was trimmed by 9 bases and J by 4 bases, leaving 14 bases between them. CDR3 length: 13 amino acids. Germline lookup yields CDR1 LNHDA and CDR2 SQIVND (reference sequence).

The V and J genes are TRBV20-1 and TRBJ1-6, with D hard to call. Trimming cost V 3 bases and J 3 bases, with 12 bases left between them. Per the germline V gene, CDR1 is DFQATT and CDR2 is SNEGSKA (reference sequence). This CDR3 has 15 residues. The chain's CDR3 is CSASSDEGYNSPLHF. As DNA, the CDR3 is TGCAGTGCTAGTTCTGACGAGGGCTATAATTCACCCCTCCACTTT.

V and J are TRBV19 and TRBJ1-6, with D uncertain. CDR3 length: 14 amino acids. V lost 3 bases and J lost 4, with 7 bases in between. The germline V gene encodes CDR1 LNHDA and CDR2 SQIVND (reference sequence). The CDR3 DNA is TGTGCCAGTAGTATGGAACAGTATAATTCACCCCTCCACTTT. Translating it yields CASSMEQYNSPLHF. Complete variable domain (other parts from reference TRBV19 and TRBJ1-6): DGGITQSPKYLFRKEGQNVTLSCEQNLNHDAMYWYRQDPGQGLRLIYYSQIVNDFQKGDIAEGYSVSREKKESFPLTVTSAQKNPTAFYLCASSMEQYNSPLHFGNGTRLTVT.

This sequence joins TRBV4-1 and TRBJ1-2; TRBD1 matches 7 bases. Germline-derived CDR1 and CDR2 are MGHRA and YSYEKL. This CDR3 has 14 residues. With 0 bases clipped from V and 8 bases from J, the junction kept 6 bases outside the gene matches. CDR3 sequence reads: CASSQDEGGVGYTF. In DNA form, the CDR3 reads TGCGCCAGCAGCCAAGATGAAGGGGGCGTGGGCTACACCTTC.

This chain uses TRBV10-3 with TRBJ2-5, with D tentatively TRBD1 (5 bases). The V and J ends lost 6 bases and 3 bases respectively, with 14 bases between them. CDR3 length: 14 amino acids. The germline CDR1 and CDR2 sequences are ENHRY and SYGVKD. CDR3 residues: CAIRGVLEKETQYF. The CDR3 bases are TGTGCCATCAGAGGGGTTCTGGAGAAAGAGACCCAGTACTTC.

This chain connects TRBV11-2 to TRBJ1-5; D is unresolved. The V gene lost 2 bases and the J gene lost 0 bases, with 8 bases spanning the gap. Germline-derived CDR1 and CDR2 are SGHAT and FQNNGV. This CDR3 has 15 residues. CDR3 in DNA: TGTGCCAGCAGCTTATGGGCAGGTAGCAATCAGCCCCAGCATTTT. Protein: CASSLWAGSNQPQHF.

The chain joins TRBV7-8 to TRBJ2-7; no clear D. The germline V and J ends were trimmed by 1 base and 4 bases, with 14 bases remaining between them. Germline V CDR1 and CDR2: SGHVS, FQNEAQ. There are 15 residues in the CDR3. CDR3 protein: CASSLGAALGYEQYF. DNA for the CDR3: TGTGCCAGCAGCTTAGGGGCAGCCTTGGGGTACGAGCAGTACTTC. Full variable domain (rest looked up from reference TRBV7-8 and TRBJ2-7): GAGVSQSPRYKVAKRGQDVALRCDPISGHVSLFWYQQALGQGPEFLTYFQNEAQLDKSGLPSDRFFAERPEGSVSTLKIQRTQQEDSAVYLCASSLGAALGYEQYFGPGTRLTVT.

This clone was found once. The J gene is TRBJ2-5, the V gene TRBV5-1; D is possibly TRBD2 (6 bases). Trimming pared 2 bases from V and 1 base from J, leaving 15 bases between. The CDR3 is made up of 16 amino acids. Germline lookup yields CDR1 SGHRS and CDR2 YFSETQ. The CDR3 DNA reads TGCGCCAGCAGCTTTACTACGGGAGTCATCCAAGAGACCCAGTACTTC. Amino acid sequence: CASSFTTGVIQETQYF.

This sequence joins TRBV5-8 and TRBJ1-5, with D hard to call. The V gene's germline CDR1 is SGHTS and CDR2 YDEGEE. The CDR3 sequence is 11 residues long. V lost 5 bases to trimming and J lost 4 bases, with 4 bases between them. For the CDR3, the DNA is TGTGCCAGCAGTCAGAATCAGCCCCAGCATTTT. It yields the protein CASSQNQPQHF.

V gene TRBV11-2 combines with J gene TRBJ2-7; D remains unclear. The germline CDR1 and CDR2 sequences are SGHAT and FQNNGV. The ends were cut back, 5 bases at V and 4 bases at J, with 3 bases in the middle. CDR3 size: 10 residues. The CDR3 loop reads CASSTYEQYF. CDR3 nucleotide sequence: TGTGCCAGCAGCACATACGAGCAGTACTTC.

The rearrangement links TRBV28 to TRBJ1-5; D unclear. The germline CDR1 and CDR2 sequences are MDHEN and SYDVKM. This CDR3 is 15 amino acids long. V gave up 1 base and J gave up 10 bases, with 17 bases separating them. The CDR3 reads CASSLLRSVPGPQHF. In DNA, the CDR3 is TGTGCCAGCAGTTTATTGCGTAGTGTCCCGGGACCCCAGCATTTT. Filled out from reference TRBV28 and TRBJ1-5, the complete variable domain reads DVKVTQSSRYLVKRTGEKVFLECVQDMDHENMFWYRQDPGLGLRLIYFSYDVKMKEKGDIPEGYSVSREKKERFSLILESASTNQTSMYLCASSLLRSVPGPQHFGDGTRLSIL.

The chain links TRBV5-6 to TRBJ2-3; no clear D. V dropped 2 bases and J dropped 2 bases, with 9 bases sitting between them. This CDR3 has 14 residues. CDR1 and CDR2 (germline): SGHDT, YYEEEE. This CDR3 reads CASSLSMTTDTQYF. The CDR3 nucleotides read TGTGCCAGCAGCTTAAGCATGACCACAGATACGCAGTATTTT.

The genes are TRBV30 and TRBJ1-2, with D possibly matching TRBD1 (6 bases). Germline V gives CDR1 GTSNPN, CDR2 SVGIG (reference sequence). V was trimmed by 8 bases and J by 6 bases, leaving 19 bases between them. CDR3 length: 13 amino acids. The CDR3 DNA sequence: TGTGCCCGAAGAACAGGGCCGGGGAATGGCTACACCTTC. This translates into CARRTGPGNGYTF.

This chain uses TRBV13 with TRBJ2-1; no reliable D call. Trimming pared 5 bases from V and 9 bases from J, leaving 14 bases between. CDR1 is PRHDT, CDR2 FYEKMQ, per germline (reference sequence). This CDR3 contains 13 residues. The CDR3 region is CASSPQFLGEQFF. CDR3 nucleotides: TGTGCCAGCAGCCCCCAGTTTCTCGGTGAGCAGTTCTTC.

This chain connects TRBV5-1 to TRBJ2-2, with 9 bases matching TRBD2. The ends lost 1 base at V and 9 bases at J; junction bases unmatched: 10. The CDR3 runs 16 residues. The germline gives CDR1 SGHRS, CDR2 YFSETQ. The CDR3 spells CASSLMVAGEFRELFF. In nucleotides, the CDR3 is TGCGCCAGCAGCTTGATGGTAGCGGGGGAATTCCGGGAGCTGTTTTTT.

The chain combines TRBV5-1 with TRBJ2-5, with TRBD1 identical over 7 bases. CDR3 size: 13 residues. Per the germline V gene, CDR1 is SGHRS and CDR2 is YFSETQ. J lost 2 bases, V lost 4 bases, and 2 bases had no gene match. CDR3 sequence reads: CASSGTAQETQYF. In nucleotides, the CDR3 is TGCGCCAGCAGCGGGACAGCTCAAGAGACCCAGTACTTC.

The genes are TRBV28 and TRBJ2-1; 11 nucleotides agree with TRBD2. Per the germline V gene, CDR1 is MDHEN and CDR2 is SYDVKM. The CDR3 runs to 17 residues. Trimming at V came to 2 bases and at J to 6 bases, leaving 9 bases not matched to a gene. CDR3 nucleotide sequence: TGTGCCAGCAGTTTAACAATAGCGGGAGGGAGGGGCAATGAGCAGTTCTTC. The encoded protein is CASSLTIAGGRGNEQFF.

This clone is categorized as medium-sized (0.01 to 0.1%). The J gene is TRBJ1-1, the V gene TRBV4-2; a possible D gene is TRBD1 (6 bases). Per germline, CDR1 LGHNA and CDR2 YNFKEQ. The CDR3 totals 16 residues. The V end lost 3 bases, the J end lost 1 base, and 15 bases lay between the germline ends. In DNA form, the CDR3 reads TGTGCCAGCAGCCAGAAGGGGGAAGTAAAGAACACTGAAGCTTTCTTT. This codes for CASSQKGEVKNTEAFF.

This clone has just a few counts. The chain combines TRBV30 with TRBJ2-6; 8 nucleotides align to TRBD1. Germline V gene data show CDR1 as GTSNPN and CDR2 as SVGIG (reference sequence). The CDR3 is 15 residues long. V was pared by 4 bases and J by 2 bases, with 4 bases of the junction left unmatched. The CDR3 nucleotides are TGTGCCTGGACGATACAGGGGGCTGGGGCCAACGTCCTGACTTTC. Protein: CAWTIQGAGANVLTF. The full variable domain, rest sourced from reference TRBV30 and TRBJ2-6, is SQTIHQWPATLVQPVGSPLSLECTVEGTSNPNLYWYRQAAGRGLQLLFYSVGIGQISSEVPQNLSASRPQDRQFILSSKKLLLSDSGFYLCAWTIQGAGANVLTFGAGSRLTVL.

CDR3: CASSIWGSFPNTEAFF. The CDR3, as DNA: TGTGCCAGTAGTATATGGGGATCTTTCCCGAACACTGAAGCTTTCTTT. The chain recombines TRBV19 with TRBJ1-1; D gene ambiguous. V was cut by 2 bases and J by 1 base, with 14 bases left in between. The CDR3 is 16 amino acids. CDR1 LNHDA and CDR2 SQIVND come from the germline V gene (reference sequence).

The rearrangement uses TRBV30 and TRBJ2-7; D might be TRBD1 (6 bases). There are 13 residues in the CDR3. The V end lost 3 bases, the J end lost 4 bases, and 13 bases lay between the germline ends. CDR1 GTSNPN and CDR2 SVGIG come from the germline V gene (reference sequence). The CDR3 DNA reads TGTGCCTGGAGCGGCGCCAGGGGATACGAGCAGTACTTC. Translated, it gives CAWSGARGYEQYF.

The J gene is TRBJ1-1, the V gene TRBV5-6, with D possibly matching TRBD1 (5 bases). Germline V gene data show CDR1 as SGHDT and CDR2 as YYEEEE. Trimming left V 2 bases short and J 1 base short, with 12 bases between. The CDR3 sequence is 15 residues long. This CDR3 is CASSLLQEGNTEAFF. In DNA form, the CDR3 reads TGTGCCAGCAGCTTATTACAGGAAGGGAACACTGAAGCTTTCTTT.